This record looks at one TCR beta chain sequence and its context. The clone's antigen remains unknown. No quality values exist for individual bases; no much larger clone is one base distant. CDR1 is given as LGHNT and CDR2 as FRNRAP, both from the germline V gene. Trimming at the junction amounts to 5 bases on V and 2 bases on J, and the germline ends lie 4 bases apart. Including cysteine and phenylalanine, the CDR3 has 11 amino acids. The entry retains the CDR3 DNA only, 33 bases that are in frame from base 1. This entry comes from a study of blood T cell repertoires in COVID-19 (TCRdb year 2020). General notes on the study: Collaborator samples came from the United States, Italy and Spain and covered acute and convalescent phases of COVID-19. Samples came from the ongoing ImmuneRACE study (first 160 participants) plus 1,254 subjects from 6 global collaborators. The material from the prospective study consisted of cDNA or gDNA derived from T cells, B-cell-depleted T cells, or PBMCs. HLA class I and class II types, where available, came from metadata supplied by the sample provider rather than from assay-based typing. The sample metadata nearly always contained a de-identified subject ID, COVID-19 status, age in years and sex. A freely available public database, intended as a resource for researchers studying the immune response to SARS-CoV-2, is where the repertoires were released. Subjects who had been exposed to COVID-19, were actively infected with it, or had recovered from it provided the deeply sampled blood TCRbeta repertoires that made up the dataset. What the research found in general, with its limitations: Clinical and demographic metadata were provided uncurated, with the amount varying by source and participant.

TCRbeta CDR3 regions were amplified from genomic DNA using the immunoSEQ Assay, a bias-controlled multiplex PCR. As for how the authors treated the data: The number of nucleated cells in each sample was estimated by amplification of reference gene primers within the assay. Sequence reads were collapsed and filtered to measure the absolute abundance of every unique TCRbeta CDR3 rearrangement. For each sample, productive Simpson clonality was calculated as the square root of Simpson's diversity index across productive rearrangements. The clones in this table, taken by TCRdb from immuneACCESS, are in-frame only. Not every clone is retained; where verified, under half of the shortfall comes from an unresolved V gene, and the cause of the rest is unknown. V and J calls and clone size follow that table, whereas D and trimming were derived from the DNA. The sample table holds fewer than 450,000 clones, of which around 87% were seen once. The ten largest clones represent about 6% of the sample.

One collaborating source in Seattle enrolled patients while the patients were actively infected and followed the patients over time throughout the course of disease. Each collaborating institution followed its own protocols to collect whole blood in K2EDTA tubes. For TCRbeta analysis, collaborators shipped samples as frozen whole blood, isolated PBMCs, or DNA extracted from either of those sample types. The sequenced sample was peripheral blood. The sequence derives from a woman aged 50 to 60 with COVID-19, enrolled during active disease. This receptor chain uses TRBV12-5 and TRBJ2-7, with no confidently assigned D gene. Here is the DNA: TGTGCTAGTGGTAATACCTACGAGCAGTACTTC. The encoded protein is CASGNTYEQYF. Extended through the reference TRBV12-5 and TRBJ2-7 proteins, this CDR3 yields the full variable domain: DARVTQTPRHKVTEMGQEVTMRCQPILGHNTVFWYRQTMMQGLELLAYFRNRAPLDDSGMPKDRFSAEMPDATLATLKIQPSEPRDSAVYFCASGNTYEQYFGPGTRLTVT.